The 14 T cell receptor beta chains presented below share a single source sample, sequenced in a study of chemoradiotherapy in HPV16-positive cancers. Some clones are missing from TCRdb's copy, which holds only in-frame ones; the method was immunoSEQ multiplex PCR. The sample lists 5,400 or so clones; 65% to 80% were seen once. Sample: tumor tissue, taken from a patient who underwent chemoradiotherapy. The receptors stem from a human donor with HPV-associated anogenital cancer.

The V call is TRBV7-2, the J call TRBJ2-7; 9 bases align to TRBD2. The CDR3 is made up of 15 amino acids. J gave up 4 bases and V 5 bases, and 9 bases lay outside the gene matches. The germline gives CDR1 SGHTA, CDR2 FQGNSA. CDR3 DNA: TGTGCCAGCAGCCTAACCAGCGGGGGGTTGTACGAGCAGTACTTC. It yields the protein CASSLTSGGLYEQYF.

The V gene is TRBV7-9, the J gene TRBJ2-7, with unresolved D. Germline V gene sequence: CDR1 SEHNR, CDR2 FQNEAQ (reference sequence). This CDR3 region has 12 residues. V lost 5 bases and J 5 bases, leaving 10 bases between the germline ends. The CDR3 spells CASSLGANEQYF. The CDR3 DNA reads TGTGCCAGCAGCCTCGGAGCGAACGAGCAGTACTTC.

A single count supports this clone. The chain employs TRBV6-6 and TRBJ1-1; no firm D call. Trimming stripped 0 bases from V and 0 bases from J, with 5 bases between. CDR1 and CDR2 from the germline V gene are MNHNY and SVGAGI (reference sequence). CDR3 length: 14 amino acids. The CDR3 spells CASSYSRLNTEAFF. DNA of the CDR3: TGTGCCAGCAGTTACTCGCGACTGAACACTGAAGCTTTCTTT.

J is TRBJ1-5 and V is TRBV2; TRBD1 might be the D (6 bases). Germline CDR1 and CDR2: SNHLY and FYNNEI. This CDR3 region has 15 residues. Trimming stripped 4 bases from V and 0 bases from J, with 10 bases between. The CDR3 loop is CASSGTANSNQPQHF. CDR3 in DNA: TGTGCCAGCAGTGGGACAGCCAATAGCAATCAGCCCCAGCATTTT.

The chain joins TRBV5-5 to TRBJ1-2; tentative D call: TRBD1 (6 bases). This CDR3 has 16 residues. Germline assignment: CDR1 SGHKS and CDR2 YYEKEE (reference sequence). Trimming shortened V by 1 base and J by 2 bases, and 15 bases separated the two germline ends. This CDR3 reads CASSLIWTEGNYGYTF. CDR3 nucleotide sequence: TGTGCCAGCAGCTTGATTTGGACAGAAGGGAACTATGGCTACACCTTC.

The table lists this clone with a few counts. Other DNA variants within this sample encode the same CDR3. The V gene is TRBV7-9, the J gene TRBJ1-2, with D uncertain. Germline loops: CDR1 SEHNR, CDR2 FQNEAQ (reference sequence). The length of the CDR3 is 11 residues. V gave up 5 bases and J gave up 4 bases, with 5 bases separating them. In nucleotides, the CDR3 is TGTGCCAGCAGCCGAAGCTATGGCTACACCTTC. This codes for CASSRSYGYTF. The full variable domain, with the rest looked up from reference TRBV7-9 and TRBJ1-2, is DTGVSQNPRHKITKRGQNVTFRCDPISEHNRLYWYRQTLGQGPEFLTYFQNEAQLEKSRLLSDRFSAERPKGSFSTLEIQRTEQGDSAMYLCASSRSYGYTFGSGTRLTVV.

The gene calls are TRBV9 and TRBJ1-4, with D possibly TRBD1 on 6 matching bases. The V gene lost 1 base and the J gene lost 4 bases, with 11 bases spanning the gap. This CDR3 contains 15 residues. Looked up from germline, CDR1 is SGDLS and CDR2 is YYNGEE. Here the CDR3 reads CASSVNRDDNEKLFF. CDR3 bases: TGTGCCAGCAGCGTAAACAGGGATGATAATGAAAAACTGTTTTTT.

The genes are TRBV9 and TRBJ2-7; 8 bases agree with TRBD1. The CDR3 has 15 residues. The junction had 6 bases not matched to a gene; V was cut back by 2 bases and J by 2 bases. In germline, CDR1 is SGDLS, CDR2 YYNGEE. DNA for the CDR3: TGTGCCAGCAGCGTTTCACAGGGGGGACCCTACGAGCAGTACTTC. It yields the protein CASSVSQGGPYEQYF. Full variable domain (missing parts from reference TRBV9 and TRBJ2-7): DSGVTQTPKHLITATGQRVTLRCSPRSGDLSVYWYQQSLDQGLQFLIQYYNGEERAKGNILERFSAQQFPDLHSELNLSSLELGDSALYFCASSVSQGGPYEQYFGPGTRLTVT.

This clone was counted only a few times. The V gene is TRBV10-3, the J gene TRBJ1-2; no definite D call. The V end was cut by 2 bases, the J end by 7 bases, with 14 bases between. CDR3 length: 14 amino acids. Germline CDR1 and CDR2: ENHRY and SYGVKD. CDR3 DNA: TGTGCCATCAGTGAGGACGGTCAATGGGGTGGCTACACCTTC. This sequence encodes CAISEDGQWGGYTF.

The chain employs TRBV2 and TRBJ2-5; tentatively, D is TRBD1 (6 bases). Germline V CDR1 and CDR2: SNHLY, FYNNEI. The CDR3 covers 14 residues. Trimming shortened V by 8 bases and J by 3 bases, and 16 bases separated the two germline ends. CDR3 sequence reads: CASLPGHREETQYF. Written as DNA, the CDR3 is TGTGCCAGCCTCCCGGGACATAGGGAAGAGACCCAGTACTTC.

The chain links TRBV6-4 to TRBJ2-5, with D possibly matching TRBD2 (6 bases). The CDR3 loop spans 15 amino acids. Germline V gene sequence: CDR1 MRHNA, CDR2 SNTAGT. V was clipped by 2 bases and J by 0 bases, with 10 bases between them. The chain's CDR3 is CASSDRAGYQETQYF. The CDR3 region has the DNA TGTGCCAGCAGTGACAGGGCGGGGTACCAAGAGACCCAGTACTTC.

The genes are TRBV30 and TRBJ1-2; D ambiguous. The ends were cut back, 0 bases at V and 3 bases at J, with 8 bases in the middle. The CDR3 contains 13 residues. From germline, CDR1 is GTSNPN and CDR2 SVGIG (reference sequence). The CDR3, as DNA: TGTGCCTGGAGTGTAAGTGAATACTATGGCTACACCTTC. This sequence encodes CAWSVSEYYGYTF.

The V and J genes are TRBV10-1 and TRBJ2-2; no firm D call. Germline V lookup: CDR1 WNHNN, CDR2 SYGVQD (reference sequence). Trimming took 6 bases from V and 5 from J, leaving 10 bases between them. The length of the CDR3 is 13 residues. This CDR3 reads CASRELETGELFF. Here the CDR3 DNA reads TGCGCCAGCAGGGAGCTTGAAACCGGGGAGCTGTTTTTT.

The chain has TRBV21-1 and TRBJ2-3. TRBV21-1 is described as a pseudogene. The CDR3 runs 16 residues. The CDR3 sequence is CASTIFWRPSTDTQYF. CDR3 DNA sequence: TGTGCCAGCACCATCTTTTGGCGCCCCAGCACAGATACGCAGTATTTT.